These 6 T cell receptor beta chains originate from one sample sequenced in a study of shared clonotypes between healthy human individuals (dated by TCRdb to 2018 to 2020). The protocol used for the library was the immunoSEQ multiplex PCR assay. The immuneACCESS repertoire file appears here via TCRdb, limited to in-frame rearrangements. These files lack a portion of the clones; in checked studies, under half of the deficit traces to unresolved V genes, and the cause of the others is not known. The sample profile shows approximately 530,000 clones; approximately 94% of them were found once. Together, the top ten hold around 0.067% of the sample. The sample was naive CD4+ T cells sorted from blood. The cell subset or site label, as the study defines it: CD45RA+ positively selected. Every receptor here comes from a woman in her thirties in good health.

V and J are TRBV5-4 and TRBJ2-5, with D possibly being TRBD1 (5 bases). The CDR3 covers 15 residues. The V and J ends lost 2 bases and 5 bases respectively, with 16 bases between them. Germline V gene data show CDR1 as SGHNT and CDR2 as YYREEE (reference sequence). This CDR3 reads CASSFHRSLGETQYF. CDR3 sequence (DNA): TGTGCCAGCAGCTTTCACAGGTCGTTGGGGGAGACCCAGTACTTC.

The chain employs TRBV5-1 and TRBJ1-4; 7 nucleotides match TRBD1. This CDR3 is built from 15 residues. Germline trimming cut 4 bases from V and 5 bases from J; bases unmatched to any gene: 8. Germline V gives CDR1 SGHRS, CDR2 YFSETQ. The CDR3 bases are TGCGCCAGCAGCCGAGGGGACAGCGAGAATGAAAAACTGTTTTTT. The encoded protein is CASSRGDSENEKLFF.

The chain combines TRBV7-9 with TRBJ2-3; D possibly matches TRBD1 or TRBD2 (6 bases each). The CDR3 consists of 15 residues. Germline V gives CDR1 SEHNR, CDR2 FQNEAQ (reference sequence). V shed 2 bases and J shed 0 bases, with 9 bases lying between them. The DNA for the CDR3 is TGTGCCAGCAGCTTAACAGGGACTAGCACAGATACGCAGTATTTT. It is translated as CASSLTGTSTDTQYF. The full variable domain, its missing parts supplied by reference TRBV7-9 and TRBJ2-3, is DTGVSQNPRHKITKRGQNVTFRCDPISEHNRLYWYRQTLGQGPEFLTYFQNEAQLEKSRLLSDRFSAERPKGSFSTLEIQRTEQGDSAMYLCASSLTGTSTDTQYFGPGTRLTVL.

Concerning this clone: This same CDR3 is encoded by further DNA sequences in the sample. This chain joins TRBV7-9 and TRBJ2-7; D is undetermined. V lost 1 base to trimming and J lost 3 bases, with 4 bases between them. CDR1 is SEHNR and CDR2 is FQNEAQ in the germline V gene (reference sequence). The CDR3 is 12 residues long. CDR3 amino acids: CASSLVSYEQYF. CDR3 nucleotides: TGTGCCAGCAGCTTAGTTAGCTACGAGCAGTACTTC.

CDR3 amino acids: CASSERRGSRFETQYF. CDR3 nucleotide sequence: TGCGCCAGCAGTGAGAGGCGGGGAAGTCGGTTTGAGACCCAGTACTTC. The chain is built from TRBV10-1 and TRBJ2-5; TRBD2 might be the D (6 bases). Germline-derived CDR1 and CDR2 are WNHNN and SYGVQD (reference sequence). V was pared by 2 bases and J by 5 bases, with 18 bases between. CDR3 length: 16 amino acids.

The chain carries TRBV11-2 and TRBJ1-4, with D unresolved. The CDR3 totals 15 residues. The ends were cut back, 4 bases at V and 4 bases at J, with 13 bases in the middle. Looked up from germline, CDR1 is SGHAT and CDR2 is FQNNGV. DNA for the CDR3: TGTGCCAGCAGCTATCGTAGGGCATTTAATGAAAAACTGTTTTTT. It translates to CASSYRRAFNEKLFF. The full variable domain, rest sourced from reference TRBV11-2 and TRBJ1-4, is EAGVAQSPRYKIIEKRQSVAFWCNPISGHATLYWYQQILGQGPKLLIQFQNNGVVDDSQLPKDRFSAERLKGVDSTLKIQPAKLEDSAVYLCASSYRRAFNEKLFFGSGTQLSVL.